Listed below are T cell receptor beta chains from one sample, sequenced in a study of T cell repertoires in cytomegalovirus infection. These TCRs are of unknown antigen specificity. TCRdb passed the reads through MiXCR, listing each CDR3 protein once. Of approximately 910,000 distinct CDR3 sequences in the sample, around 30% are singletons; the top ten hold 11% to 15%. This material consisted of cultured CD8+ T cells from PBMCs, taken from culture after CMV antigen stimulation. These receptor sequences come from a human donor in good health (CMV status not recorded). Some clones in this sample may be carry-over from other donors' samples. CDR3s include the opening cysteine and the closing phenylalanine or tryptophan. Fields, in order: V gene, clone size, D gene, J gene, CDR3 DNA, CDR3 protein. A D gene is named only where the DNA matches it firmly. Clone size is stated in some rows and not others, as once, few, many or a class when expanded.

v_gene: TRBV6-6
abundance: few
d_gene: -
j_gene: TRBJ1-1
CDR3nt: TGTGCCAGCAGTTACTCCCCGTCCGAAGTTGAAGCTTTCTTT
CDR3aa: CASSYSPSEVEAFF

v_gene: TRBV19
abundance: -
d_gene: -
j_gene: TRBJ2-1
CDR3nt: TGTGCCAGTAGTATATTAGAGGACAATGAGCAGTTCTTC
CDR3aa: CASSILEDNEQFF

v_gene: TRBV7-6
abundance: many
d_gene: -
j_gene: TRBJ2-2
CDR3nt: TGTGCCAGCAGCTTAGGCGGGACATCGAACACCGGGGAGCTGTTTTTT
CDR3aa: CASSLGGTSNTGELFF

v_gene: TRBV12-3/TRBV12-4
abundance: -
d_gene: -
j_gene: TRBJ2-3
CDR3nt: TGTGCCAGCAGCCCCGAGGATCATAGCACAGATACGCAGTATTTT
CDR3aa: CASSPEDHSTDTQYF

v_gene: TRBV7-9
abundance: -
d_gene: -
j_gene: TRBJ1-1
CDR3nt: TGTGCCAGCAGCTATCCGACAGGAGCGAACACTGAAGCTTTCTTT
CDR3aa: CASSYPTGANTEAFF

v_gene: TRBV9
abundance: -
d_gene: -
j_gene: TRBJ2-2
CDR3nt: TGTGCCAGCACCTCGTCCCTTACAGGGGGGGACACCGGGGAGCTGTTTTTT
CDR3aa: CASTSSLTGGDTGELFF

v_gene: TRBV4-1
abundance: few
d_gene: TRBD2
j_gene: TRBJ2-5
CDR3nt: TGCGCCAGCAGCCCCGCCGGGGGGGGGACTAGCGGGGAGAGGGAGACCCAGTACTTC
CDR3aa: CASSPAGGGTSGERETQYF

v_gene: TRBV6-6
abundance: many
d_gene: TRBD2
j_gene: TRBJ2-5
CDR3nt: TGTGCCAGCAGTTACCTTGGGACTAGCGGGAGTAACGTCGTTGAGACCCAGTACTTC
CDR3aa: CASSYLGTSGSNVVETQYF

v_gene: TRBV3-1
abundance: -
d_gene: -
j_gene: TRBJ1-6
CDR3nt: TGTGCCAGCAGCCAAGATGTGAGTTTCTCCTATAATTCACCCCTCCACTTT
CDR3aa: CASSQDVSFSYNSPLHF

v_gene: TRBV12-3/TRBV12-4
abundance: -
d_gene: -
j_gene: TRBJ2-2
CDR3nt: TGTGCCAGCAGTTCCCTAGCGAACACCGGGGAGCTGTTTTTT
CDR3aa: CASSSLANTGELFF